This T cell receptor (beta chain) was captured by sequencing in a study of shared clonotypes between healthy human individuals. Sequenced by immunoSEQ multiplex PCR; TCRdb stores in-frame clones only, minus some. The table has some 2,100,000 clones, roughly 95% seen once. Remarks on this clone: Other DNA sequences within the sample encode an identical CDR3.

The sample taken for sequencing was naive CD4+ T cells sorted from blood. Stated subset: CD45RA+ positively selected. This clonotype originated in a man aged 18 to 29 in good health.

CDR3 residues: CASSLAVTGANVLTF. The CDR3, as DNA: TGCGCCAGCAGCTTGGCGGTCACTGGGGCCAACGTCCTGACTTTC. The V call is TRBV5-1, the J call TRBJ2-6, with no clear D. The germline gives CDR1 SGHRS, CDR2 YFSETQ. The length of the CDR3 is 15 residues. V was trimmed by 0 bases and J by 2 bases, leaving 6 bases between them.